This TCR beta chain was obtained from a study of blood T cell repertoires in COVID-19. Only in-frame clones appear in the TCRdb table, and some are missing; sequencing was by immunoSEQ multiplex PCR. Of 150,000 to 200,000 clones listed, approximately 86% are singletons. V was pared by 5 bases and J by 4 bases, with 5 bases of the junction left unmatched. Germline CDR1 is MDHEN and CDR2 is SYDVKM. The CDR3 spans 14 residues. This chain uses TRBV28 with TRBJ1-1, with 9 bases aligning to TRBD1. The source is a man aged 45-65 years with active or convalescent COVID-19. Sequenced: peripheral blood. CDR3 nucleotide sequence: TGTGCCAGCAGTCTCGCGACAGGGGGCACTGAAGCTTTCTTT. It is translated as CASSLATGGTEAFF.